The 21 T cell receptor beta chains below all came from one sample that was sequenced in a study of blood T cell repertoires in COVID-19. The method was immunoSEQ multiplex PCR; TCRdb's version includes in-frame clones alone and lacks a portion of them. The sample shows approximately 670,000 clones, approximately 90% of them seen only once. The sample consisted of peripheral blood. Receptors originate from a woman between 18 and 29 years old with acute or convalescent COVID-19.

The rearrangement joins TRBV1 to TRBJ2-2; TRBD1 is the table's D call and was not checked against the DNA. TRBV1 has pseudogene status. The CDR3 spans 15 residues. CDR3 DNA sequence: TGCACCAGCAGCGTTCCGAGGGGGCTCACCGGGGAGCTGTTTTTT. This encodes CTSSVPRGLTGELFF.

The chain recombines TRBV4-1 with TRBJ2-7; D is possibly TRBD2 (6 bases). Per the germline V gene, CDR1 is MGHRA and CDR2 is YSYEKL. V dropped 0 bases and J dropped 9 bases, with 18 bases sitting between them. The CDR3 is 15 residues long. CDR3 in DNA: TGCGCCAGCAGCCAAGATAGGCAGGCCCCCGGGGGGCAGTACTTC. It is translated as CASSQDRQAPGGQYF.

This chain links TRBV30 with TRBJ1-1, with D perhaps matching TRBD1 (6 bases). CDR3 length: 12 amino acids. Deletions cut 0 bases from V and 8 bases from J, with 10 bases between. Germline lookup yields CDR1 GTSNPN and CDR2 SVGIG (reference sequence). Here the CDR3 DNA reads TGTGCCTGGAGTGTGAGGGGGATCGAAGCTTTCTTT. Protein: CAWSVRGIEAFF. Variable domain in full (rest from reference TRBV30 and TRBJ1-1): SQTIHQWPATLVQPVGSPLSLECTVEGTSNPNLYWYRQAAGRGLQLLFYSVGIGQISSEVPQNLSASRPQDRQFILSSKKLLLSDSGFYLCAWSVRGIEAFFGQGTRLTVV.

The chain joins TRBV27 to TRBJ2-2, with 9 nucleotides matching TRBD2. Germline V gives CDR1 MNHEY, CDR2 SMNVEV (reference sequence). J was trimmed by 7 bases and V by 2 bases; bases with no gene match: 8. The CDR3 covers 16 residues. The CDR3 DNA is TGTGCCAGCAGTTTAAATGCGGGGGGGCCAGGCGGGGAGCTGTTTTTT. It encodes CASSLNAGGPGGELFF.

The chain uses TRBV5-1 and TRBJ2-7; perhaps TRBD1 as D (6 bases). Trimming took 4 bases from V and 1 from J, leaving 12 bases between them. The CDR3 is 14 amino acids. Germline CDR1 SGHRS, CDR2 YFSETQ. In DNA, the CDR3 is TGCGCCAGCAGCCTTAGGACAGCTTCCTACGAGCAGTACTTC. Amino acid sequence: CASSLRTASYEQYF.

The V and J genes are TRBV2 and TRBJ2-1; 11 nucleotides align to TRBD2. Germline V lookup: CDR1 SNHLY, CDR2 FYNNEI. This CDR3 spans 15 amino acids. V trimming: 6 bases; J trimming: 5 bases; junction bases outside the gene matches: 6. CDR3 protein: CASRIAGGRDNEQFF. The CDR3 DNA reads TGTGCCAGCAGAATAGCGGGGGGGAGGGACAATGAGCAGTTCTTC.

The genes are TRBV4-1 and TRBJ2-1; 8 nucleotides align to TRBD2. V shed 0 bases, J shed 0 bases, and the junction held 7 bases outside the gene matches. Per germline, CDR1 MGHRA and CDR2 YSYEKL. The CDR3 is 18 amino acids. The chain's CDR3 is CASSQEPRGTSSYNEQFF. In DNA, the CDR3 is TGCGCCAGCAGCCAAGAGCCGCGTGGGACTAGCTCCTACAATGAGCAGTTCTTC.

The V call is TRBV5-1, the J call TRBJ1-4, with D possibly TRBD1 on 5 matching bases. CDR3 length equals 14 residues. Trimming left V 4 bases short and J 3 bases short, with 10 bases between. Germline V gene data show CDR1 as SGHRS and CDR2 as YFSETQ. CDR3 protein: CASSPSRANEKLFF. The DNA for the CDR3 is TGCGCCAGCAGCCCCAGCAGGGCTAATGAAAAACTGTTTTTT.

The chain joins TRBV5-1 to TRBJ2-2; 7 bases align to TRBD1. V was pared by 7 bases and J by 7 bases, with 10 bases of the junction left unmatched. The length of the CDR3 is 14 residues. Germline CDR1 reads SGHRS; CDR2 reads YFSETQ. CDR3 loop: CASGQVWGNGELFF. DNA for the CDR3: TGCGCCAGCGGACAGGTCTGGGGGAACGGGGAGCTGTTTTTT.

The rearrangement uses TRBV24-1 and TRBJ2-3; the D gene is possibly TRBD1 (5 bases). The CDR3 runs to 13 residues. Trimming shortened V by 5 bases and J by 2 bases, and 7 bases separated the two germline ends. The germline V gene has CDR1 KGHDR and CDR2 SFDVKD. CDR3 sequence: CATSAGNTDTQYF. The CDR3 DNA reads TGTGCCACCAGTGCAGGGAACACAGATACGCAGTATTTT.

The CDR3 protein is CASSDQGPDYGYTF. The DNA of the CDR3 is TGTGCCAGCAGTGATCAGGGCCCGGACTATGGCTACACCTTC. This chain joins TRBV2 and TRBJ1-2; tentatively, D is TRBD1 (5 bases). The CDR3 loop spans 14 amino acids. Trimming shortened V by 3 bases and J by 3 bases, and 11 bases separated the two germline ends. The V gene's germline CDR1 is SNHLY and CDR2 FYNNEI.

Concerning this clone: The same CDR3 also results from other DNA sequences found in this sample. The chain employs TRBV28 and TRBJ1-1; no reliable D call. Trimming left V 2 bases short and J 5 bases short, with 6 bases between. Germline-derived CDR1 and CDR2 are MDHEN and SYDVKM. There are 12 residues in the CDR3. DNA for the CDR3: TGTGCCAGCAGTTTACCCGGTACTGAAGCTTTCTTT. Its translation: CASSLPGTEAFF.

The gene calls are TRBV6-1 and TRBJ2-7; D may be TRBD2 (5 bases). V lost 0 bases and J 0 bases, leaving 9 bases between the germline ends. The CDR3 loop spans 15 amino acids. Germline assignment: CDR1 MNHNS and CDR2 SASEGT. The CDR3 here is CASSEASDSSYEQYF. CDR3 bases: TGTGCCAGCAGTGAAGCTAGCGACTCCTCCTACGAGCAGTACTTC.

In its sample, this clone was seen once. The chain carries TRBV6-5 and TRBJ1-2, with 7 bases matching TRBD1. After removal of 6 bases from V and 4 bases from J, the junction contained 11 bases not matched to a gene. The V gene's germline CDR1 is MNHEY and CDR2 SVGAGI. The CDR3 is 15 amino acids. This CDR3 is CASRKTGELSYGYTF. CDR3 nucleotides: TGTGCCAGCAGAAAAACAGGGGAGTTGAGCTATGGCTACACCTTC.

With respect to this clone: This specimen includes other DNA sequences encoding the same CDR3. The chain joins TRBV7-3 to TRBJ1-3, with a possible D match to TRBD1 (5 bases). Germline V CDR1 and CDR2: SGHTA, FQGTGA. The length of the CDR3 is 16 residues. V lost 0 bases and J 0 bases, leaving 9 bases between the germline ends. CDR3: CASSLTGASSGNTIYF. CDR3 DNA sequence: TGTGCCAGCAGCTTAACAGGGGCGAGCTCTGGAAACACCATATATTTT.

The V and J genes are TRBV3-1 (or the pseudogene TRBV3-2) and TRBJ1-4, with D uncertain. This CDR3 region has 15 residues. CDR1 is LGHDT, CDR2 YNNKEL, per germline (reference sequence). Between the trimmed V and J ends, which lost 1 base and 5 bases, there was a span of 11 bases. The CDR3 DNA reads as TGTGCCAGCAGCCAAGCTGGCCAGAGGAATGAAAAACTGTTTTTT. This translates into CASSQAGQRNEKLFF.

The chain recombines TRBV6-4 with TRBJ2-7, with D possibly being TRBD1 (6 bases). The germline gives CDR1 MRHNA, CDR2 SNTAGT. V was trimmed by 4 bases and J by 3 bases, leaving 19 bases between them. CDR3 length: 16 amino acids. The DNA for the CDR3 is TGTGCCAGCAGTGTCAGGGGACGGCAGGCGCACTACGAGCAGTACTTC. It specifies CASSVRGRQAHYEQYF.

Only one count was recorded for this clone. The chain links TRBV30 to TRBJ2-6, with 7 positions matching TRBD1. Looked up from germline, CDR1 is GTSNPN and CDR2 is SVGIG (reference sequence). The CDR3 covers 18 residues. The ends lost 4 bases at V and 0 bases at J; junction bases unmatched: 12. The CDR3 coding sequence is TGTGCCTGGACCTCTCCGGGGACAGTTGCCTCTGGGGCCAACGTCCTGACTTTC. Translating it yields CAWTSPGTVASGANVLTF.

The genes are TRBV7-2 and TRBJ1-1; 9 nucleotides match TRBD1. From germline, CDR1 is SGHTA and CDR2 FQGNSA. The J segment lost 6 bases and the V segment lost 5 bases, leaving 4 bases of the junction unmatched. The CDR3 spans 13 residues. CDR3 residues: CASSQQGAAEAFF. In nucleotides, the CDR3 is TGTGCCAGCAGCCAACAGGGGGCGGCTGAAGCTTTCTTT.

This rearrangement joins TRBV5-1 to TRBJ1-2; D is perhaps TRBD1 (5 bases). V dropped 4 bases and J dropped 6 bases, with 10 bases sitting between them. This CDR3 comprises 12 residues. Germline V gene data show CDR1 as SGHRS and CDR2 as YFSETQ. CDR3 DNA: TGCGCCAGCAGCACGCAGGGTGATGGCTACACCTTC. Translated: CASSTQGDGYTF. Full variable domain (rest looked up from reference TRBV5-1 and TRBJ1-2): KAGVTQTPRYLIKTRGQQVTLSCSPISGHRSVSWYQQTPGQGLQFLFEYFSETQRNKGNFPGRFSGRQFSNSRSEMNVSTLELGDSALYLCASSTQGDGYTFGSGTRLTVV.

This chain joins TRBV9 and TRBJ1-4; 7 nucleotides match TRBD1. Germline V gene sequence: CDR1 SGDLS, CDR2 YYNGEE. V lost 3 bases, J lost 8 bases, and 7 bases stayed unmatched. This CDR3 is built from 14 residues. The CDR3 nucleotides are TGTGCCAGCAGCGCGGGACAGCTCTCCGAAAAACTGTTTTTT. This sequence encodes CASSAGQLSEKLFF.